The 30 T cell receptor beta chains given below trace back to one sample, sequenced in a study of shared clonotypes between healthy human individuals. The data were produced by immunoSEQ multiplex PCR, yet TCRdb's version contains in-frame clones alone and is incomplete. The data show over 850,000 clones, about four fifths seen once. The sequenced material came from memory CD4+ T cells from PBMCs. Subset noted: CD45RA-negative fraction. The receptors were gathered from a man aged 18 to 30 in good health. Some clones in this sample may be carry-over from other donors' samples.

The V and J genes are TRBV19 and TRBJ2-1; no clear D gene. The CDR3 is made up of 16 amino acids. V was shortened by 2 bases and J by 5 bases, with 16 bases between the two germline ends. The germline CDR1 and CDR2 sequences are LNHDA and SQIVND (reference sequence). The CDR3 nucleotides read TGTGCCAGTAGTATATGGAAGGCAGGCCTAGACAATGAGCAGTTCTTC. Its protein product is CASSIWKAGLDNEQFF.

The chain employs TRBV4-1 and TRBJ2-1, with 10 bases fitting TRBD2. The CDR3 length is 16 residues. Germline trimming cut 2 bases from V and 9 bases from J; bases unmatched to any gene: 10. Germline values: CDR1 MGHRA, CDR2 YSYEKL. This CDR3 is CASSQPSLAGPVEQFF. Written as DNA, the CDR3 is TGCGCCAGCAGCCAACCATCACTAGCGGGGCCGGTTGAGCAGTTCTTC.

The chain recombines TRBV5-6 with TRBJ2-1; 7 nucleotides match TRBD1. CDR3 length: 12 residues. Germline V gene lookup returns CDR1 SGHDT and CDR2 YYEEEE. Germline trimming cut 4 bases from V and 14 bases from J; bases unmatched to any gene: 9. CDR3 sequence reads: CASSLDRVREFF. CDR3 DNA sequence: TGTGCCAGCAGCCTCGACAGGGTTAGGGAGTTCTTC.

The chain carries TRBV2 and TRBJ2-7; D assignment may be TRBD1 or TRBD2 (5 bases each). The CDR3 extends over 14 amino acids. Trimming stripped 4 bases from V and 3 bases from J, with 13 bases between. Germline CDR1 reads SNHLY; CDR2 reads FYNNEI. The CDR3 bases are TGTGCCAGCAGTGCTACTGGGACGAACTACGAGCAGTACTTC. It yields the protein CASSATGTNYEQYF. The entire variable domain, with the rest obtained from reference TRBV2 and TRBJ2-7, is as follows: EPEVTQTPSHQVTQMGQEVILRCVPISNHLYFYWYRQILGQKVEFLVSFYNNEISEKSEIFDDQFSVERPDGSNFTLKIRSTKLEDSAMYFCASSATGTNYEQYFGPGTRLTVT.

This chain connects TRBV19 to TRBJ1-1; maybe TRBD1 (6 bases). Looked up from germline, CDR1 is LNHDA and CDR2 is SQIVND (reference sequence). Trimming took 6 bases from V and 2 from J, leaving 13 bases between them. This CDR3 contains 14 residues. The CDR3: CASRWTALNTEAFF. CDR3 coding DNA: TGTGCCAGTAGATGGACAGCCTTAAACACTGAAGCTTTCTTT.

The genes are TRBV4-1 and TRBJ1-2; D is uncertain. Germline V gene sequence: CDR1 MGHRA, CDR2 YSYEKL. The V end was cut by 0 bases, the J end by 4 bases, with 12 bases between. The length of the CDR3 is 15 residues. The CDR3: CASSQDAGPLYGYTF. The DNA of the CDR3 is TGCGCCAGCAGCCAAGATGCGGGTCCCCTCTATGGCTACACCTTC.

This clone turned up a few times. This chain uses TRBV5-1 with TRBJ1-5; a possible D gene is TRBD1 (5 bases). Looked up from germline, CDR1 is SGHRS and CDR2 is YFSETQ. The V and J ends lost 4 bases and 7 bases respectively, with 12 bases between them. This CDR3 spans 13 amino acids. In DNA, the CDR3 is TGCGCCAGCAGCCCTGAGGGGTCGCAGCCCCAGCATTTT. It yields the protein CASSPEGSQPQHF.

On this clone: This may stem from a read error, because a much larger clone lies one nucleotide away. The sample carries other DNA sequences with the same CDR3. The chain recombines TRBV28 with TRBJ2-7, with D perhaps matching TRBD1 (5 bases). The CDR3 length is 11 residues. V dropped 5 bases and J dropped 3 bases, with 5 bases sitting between them. Germline CDR1 reads MDHEN; CDR2 reads SYDVKM. CDR3 nucleotides: TGTGCCAGCAGTAGGGGCTACGAGCAGTACTTC. Its translation is CASSRGYEQYF.

This rearrangement joins TRBV19 to TRBJ2-7; unclear D gene. V dropped 6 bases and J dropped 0 bases, with 12 bases sitting between them. CDR1 LNHDA and CDR2 SQIVND come from the germline V gene (reference sequence). The CDR3 sequence is 14 residues long. The CDR3 here is CASRLDGSSYEQYF. CDR3 nucleotide sequence: TGTGCCAGTAGACTCGACGGTAGCTCCTACGAGCAGTACTTC.

The rearrangement links TRBV10-3 to TRBJ1-5; D might be TRBD1 (6 bases). V dropped 0 bases and J dropped 9 bases, with 6 bases sitting between them. Germline values: CDR1 ENHRY, CDR2 SYGVKD. CDR3 length equals 12 residues. The CDR3, as DNA: TGTGCCATCAGTGAGTCGACAGGGCCCCAGCATTTT. Translated: CAISESTGPQHF.

This chain connects TRBV5-4 to TRBJ2-6, with D uncertain. CDR1 and CDR2 from the germline V gene are SGHNT and YYREEE (reference sequence). This CDR3 is built from 16 residues. Trimming shortened V by 1 base and J by 0 bases, and 8 bases separated the two germline ends. The CDR3 here is CASSLLLTSGANVLTF. CDR3 nucleotide sequence: TGTGCCAGCAGCTTGTTACTGACCTCTGGGGCCAACGTCCTGACTTTC.

The chain links TRBV9 to TRBJ2-7; D could derive from TRBD1 or TRBD2 (5 bases each). V shed 3 bases and J shed 0 bases, with 13 bases lying between them. CDR3 length equals 15 residues. Germline CDR1 SGDLS, CDR2 YYNGEE. The CDR3 spells CASSGHRDPSYEQYF. The CDR3 DNA follows: TGTGCCAGCAGCGGACACCGGGACCCCTCCTACGAGCAGTACTTC.

The rearrangement joins TRBV6-5 to TRBJ2-3; 8 bases agree with TRBD1. This CDR3 comprises 13 residues. With 7 bases clipped from V and 1 base from J, the junction kept 1 base outside the gene matches. Per germline, CDR1 MNHEY and CDR2 SVGAGI. This CDR3 is CASKDRGTDTQYF. Written as DNA, the CDR3 is TGTGCCAGCAAGGACAGGGGCACAGATACGCAGTATTTT.

The genes are TRBV7-2 and TRBJ1-1; D not resolved. Trimming cost V 1 base and J 5 bases, with 14 bases left between them. This CDR3 comprises 15 residues. Germline CDR1 reads SGHTA; CDR2 reads FQGNSA. Here the CDR3 DNA reads TGTGCCAGCAGCTTAGTGGGTGGAGGGATTACTGAAGCTTTCTTT. Amino acid sequence: CASSLVGGGITEAFF.

This clone was seen once. The chain is built from TRBV19 and TRBJ1-2; D remains ambiguous. Deletions cut 4 bases from V and 8 bases from J, with 14 bases between. Germline V gene sequence: CDR1 LNHDA, CDR2 SQIVND (reference sequence). The CDR3 sequence is 13 residues long. The CDR3 DNA sequence: TGTGCCAGTAGTACCATGCCATCCTGGGGCTACACCTTC. Translating it yields CASSTMPSWGYTF.

The rearrangement uses TRBV9 and TRBJ1-4, with TRBD1 identical over 7 bases. J was trimmed by 8 bases and V by 0 bases; bases with no gene match: 10. CDR3 length: 16 residues. From germline, CDR1 is SGDLS and CDR2 YYNGEE. The CDR3 protein is CASSVAPTGIREKLFF. CDR3 bases: TGTGCCAGCAGCGTAGCCCCGACAGGGATAAGGGAAAAACTGTTTTTT.

In the case of this clone: The same CDR3 arises from other DNA sequences in this sample as well. The gene calls are TRBV5-4 and TRBJ2-7; TRBD2 aligns across 12 bases. Germline V gives CDR1 SGHNT, CDR2 YYREEE (reference sequence). V dropped 5 bases and J dropped 4; count of bases not matched to a gene: 7. The CDR3 consists of 15 residues. The CDR3 DNA sequence: TGTGCCAGCAGTCTAGCGGGAGGGCCATCGTACGAGCAGTACTTC. Amino acid sequence: CASSLAGGPSYEQYF.

This clone was counted a few times. The V call is TRBV7-8, the J call TRBJ2-3; 12 bases line up with TRBD2. This CDR3 region has 16 residues. Germline V gene data show CDR1 as SGHVS and CDR2 as FQNEAQ. V was pared by 5 bases and J by 2 bases, with 5 bases of the junction left unmatched. CDR3 DNA: TGTGCCAGCAGCGCCCGACTAGCGGGAGCCACAGATACGCAGTATTTT. It yields the protein CASSARLAGATDTQYF.

This sequence joins TRBV6-1 and TRBJ1-5; TRBD1 aligns across 9 bases. The CDR3 totals 15 residues. Trimming took 4 bases from V and 7 from J; bases not matched to a gene: 8. Germline V CDR1 and CDR2: MNHNS, SASEGT. The CDR3: CASSGTGTGLQPQHF. The CDR3 region has the DNA TGTGCCAGCAGTGGGACCGGGACAGGGTTACAGCCCCAGCATTTT.

This clone appeared a single time. The chain couples TRBV5-1 to TRBJ2-7, with D maybe TRBD1 (6 bases). Germline V gene sequence: CDR1 SGHRS, CDR2 YFSETQ. Trimming pared 0 bases from V and 7 bases from J, leaving 20 bases between. This CDR3 has 16 amino acids. DNA of the CDR3: TGCGCCAGCAGCTTGGCCTCCCAGGGGATAACCCTGGAGCAGTACTTC. Translating it yields CASSLASQGITLEQYF.

CDR3 nucleotide sequence: TGTGCCAGCAGTCGACCGGGACGAGCGCTCCTCGGGCAGTTCTTC. Translating it yields CASSRPGRALLGQFF. The J gene is TRBJ2-1, the V gene TRBV2; D could derive from TRBD1 or TRBD2 (5 bases each). Germline loops: CDR1 SNHLY, CDR2 FYNNEI. The V end lost 5 bases, the J end lost 12 bases, and 23 bases lay between the germline ends. This CDR3 has 15 residues.

The rearrangement joins TRBV10-3 to TRBJ1-1; a possible D gene is TRBD1 (6 bases). CDR1 and CDR2 (germline): ENHRY, SYGVKD. Trimming took 5 bases from V and 4 from J, leaving 8 bases between them. CDR3 length equals 12 residues. CDR3 sequence: CAISSRGTEAFF. As DNA, the CDR3 is TGTGCCATCAGTAGCAGGGGCACTGAAGCTTTCTTT.

The chain couples TRBV28 to TRBJ1-1, with TRBD1 matching over 8 bases. There are 15 residues in the CDR3. CDR1 and CDR2 (germline): MDHEN, SYDVKM. With V trimmed by 5 bases and J by 5 bases, 10 bases remained unmatched. CDR3 amino acids: CASSQQGVAGTEAFF. The DNA for the CDR3 is TGTGCCAGCAGTCAACAGGGGGTAGCGGGGACTGAAGCTTTCTTT.

The chain uses TRBV27 and TRBJ2-7; TRBD2 aligns across 8 bases. V shed 6 bases and J 3 bases; nucleotides not matched to a gene: 25. The CDR3 sequence is 20 residues long. Looked up from germline, CDR1 is MNHEY and CDR2 is SMNVEV (reference sequence). CDR3: CASSRTRPRDTSGRGYEQYF. The CDR3 DNA is TGTGCCAGCAGCCGAACCCGCCCCAGGGACACTAGCGGAAGGGGCTACGAGCAGTACTTC.

This chain connects TRBV7-9 to TRBJ1-2, with D unresolved. The CDR3 length is 12 residues. CDR1 is SEHNR and CDR2 is FQNEAQ in the germline V gene (reference sequence). Trimming removed 0 bases at V and 7 bases at J, with 6 bases between. CDR3 nucleotide sequence: TGTGCCAGCAGCTTAGCGTACGCTGGCTACACCTTC. Its translation: CASSLAYAGYTF.

Notes on this clone: This CDR3 is also generated by other DNA sequences in the sample. The chain has TRBV6-5 and TRBJ1-2; D is unresolved. The V end was cut by 6 bases, the J end by 2 bases, with 10 bases between. Germline CDR1 is MNHEY and CDR2 is SVGAGI. The CDR3 contains 13 residues. The CDR3 protein is CASSQDGNYGYTF. The CDR3 DNA reads TGTGCCAGCAGCCAAGACGGGAACTATGGCTACACCTTC.

The CDR3: CASQFLAFEGEQFF. In DNA form, the CDR3 reads TGTGCCAGCCAGTTTCTAGCCTTCGAGGGGGAGCAGTTCTTC. The chain is built from TRBV28 and TRBJ2-1; D might be TRBD1 or TRBD2, each matching 5 bases. V was cut by 8 bases and J by 10 bases, with 21 bases left in between. The CDR3 is made up of 14 amino acids. Germline V gives CDR1 MDHEN, CDR2 SYDVKM.

V usage is TRBV18 and J usage is TRBJ1-1, with D maybe TRBD1 (5 bases). This CDR3 is built from 17 residues. Germline lookup yields CDR1 KGHSH and CDR2 LQKENI. Trimming removed 0 bases from V and 4 bases from J, with 18 bases in between. The CDR3 DNA follows: TGTGCCAGCTCACCACCCCTAAGAGGGACTAAGTCCACTGAAGCTTTCTTT. Its translation: CASSPPLRGTKSTEAFF.

The J gene is TRBJ2-1, the V gene TRBV2; D may correspond to TRBD1 or TRBD2 (6 bases each). V lost 6 bases, J lost 6 bases, and 9 bases lay in between. CDR1 and CDR2 (germline): SNHLY, FYNNEI. CDR3 length: 12 amino acids. The CDR3 coding sequence is TGTGCCAGCAGGAGGGGGGCCAATGAGCAGTTCTTC. Residues: CASRRGANEQFF.

This rearrangement joins TRBV5-6 to TRBJ1-4; D perhaps matches TRBD1 (5 bases). Per the germline V gene, CDR1 is SGHDT and CDR2 is YYEEEE. The CDR3 totals 16 residues. V was pared by 0 bases and J by 4 bases, with 13 bases between. The CDR3 nucleotides are TGTGCCAGCAGCTTGGTACGAGGGGCTCGTAATGAAAAACTGTTTTTT. Its protein product is CASSLVRGARNEKLFF.